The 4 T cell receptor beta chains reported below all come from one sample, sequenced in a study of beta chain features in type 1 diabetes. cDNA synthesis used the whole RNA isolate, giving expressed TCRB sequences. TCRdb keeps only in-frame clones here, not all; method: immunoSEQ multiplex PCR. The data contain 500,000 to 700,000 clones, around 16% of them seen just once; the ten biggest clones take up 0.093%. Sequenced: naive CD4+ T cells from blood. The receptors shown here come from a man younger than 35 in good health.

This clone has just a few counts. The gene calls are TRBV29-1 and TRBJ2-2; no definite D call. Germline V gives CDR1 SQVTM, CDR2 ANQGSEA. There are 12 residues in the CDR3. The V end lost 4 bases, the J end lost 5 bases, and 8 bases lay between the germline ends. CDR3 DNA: TGCAGCGTTGTAGTGAGGACCGGGGAGCTGTTTTTT. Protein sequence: CSVVVRTGELFF.

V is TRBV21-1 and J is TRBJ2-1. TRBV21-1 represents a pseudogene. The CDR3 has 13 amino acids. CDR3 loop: CASSKKRSLRGFF. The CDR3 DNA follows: TGTGCCAGCAGCAAAAAAAGGTCTCTGAGGGGGTTCTTC.

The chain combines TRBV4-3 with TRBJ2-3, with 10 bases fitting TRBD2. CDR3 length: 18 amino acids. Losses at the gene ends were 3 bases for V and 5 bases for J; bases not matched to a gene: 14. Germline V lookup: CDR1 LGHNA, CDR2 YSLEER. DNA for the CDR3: TGCGCCAGCAGCCACCGGCTTAGCGGGGGGACCCGCGTAGATACGCAGTATTTT. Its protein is CASSHRLSGGTRVDTQYF.

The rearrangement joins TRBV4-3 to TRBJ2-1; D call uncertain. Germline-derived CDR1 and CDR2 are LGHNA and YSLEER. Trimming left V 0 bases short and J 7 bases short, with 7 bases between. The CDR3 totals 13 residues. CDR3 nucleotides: TGCGCCAGCAGCCAAGAATTGGGGAATGAGCAGTTCTTC. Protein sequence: CASSQELGNEQFF.